One sample yielded the 16 T cell receptor beta chains listed below, sequenced in a study of PD-L1 blockade in urothelial cancer. Sequencing was performed with immunoSEQ multiplex PCR; in TCRdb, only in-frame clones are kept and a portion is missing. The sample lists 87,000 or so clones, over 80% occurring once. The time point denotes: pretreatment peripheral blood. Sequences were derived from PBMCs, sampled around atezolizumab (anti-PD-L1) treatment. These receptors all come from a man aged 60 to 69 with urothelial cancer.

This chain connects TRBV11-2 to TRBJ1-2, with D perhaps TRBD1 (5 bases). Trimming took 1 base from V and 8 from J, leaving 8 bases between them. Germline assignment: CDR1 SGHAT and CDR2 FQNNGV. The CDR3 consists of 12 residues. The CDR3 sequence: CASSLVGGGYTF. The CDR3 nucleotides are TGTGCCAGCAGCTTAGTGGGGGGAGGCTACACCTTC.

This rearrangement joins TRBV14 to TRBJ2-7; D is undetermined. Germline V lookup: CDR1 SGHDN, CDR2 FVKESK. V shed 0 bases and J shed 9 bases, with 9 bases lying between them. The CDR3 loop spans 12 amino acids. CDR3 region: CASSQDERRQYF. In DNA, the CDR3 is TGTGCCAGCAGCCAAGACGAGAGGCGGCAGTACTTC.

The table lists this clone with a count of one. The chain combines TRBV18 with TRBJ2-7, with 9 bases matching TRBD1. V was pared by 4 bases and J by 2 bases, with 6 bases of the junction left unmatched. The germline CDR1 and CDR2 sequences are KGHSH and LQKENI. The CDR3 has 15 amino acids. CDR3 sequence: CASSQRQGGTYEQYF. The CDR3 DNA is TGTGCCAGCTCACAAAGACAGGGGGGAACCTACGAGCAGTACTTC. The whole variable domain, filled in from reference TRBV18 and TRBJ2-7, reads NAGVMQNPRHLVRRRGQEARLRCSPMKGHSHVYWYRQLPEEGLKFMVYLQKENIIDESGMPKERFSAEFPKEGPSILRIQQVVRGDSAAYFCASSQRQGGTYEQYFGPGTRLTVT.

The chain is built from TRBV2 and TRBJ2-1; 8 bases are shared with TRBD1. The CDR3 is 12 residues long. Trimming cost V 6 bases and J 7 bases; bases outside gene matches: 2. Looked up from germline, CDR1 is SNHLY and CDR2 is FYNNEI. The CDR3 DNA reads TGTGCCAGCAGGGGACAGGTTAATGAGCAGTTCTTC. It encodes CASRGQVNEQFF.

This chain links TRBV5-5 with TRBJ2-1, with D maybe TRBD2 (6 bases). Germline V CDR1 and CDR2: SGHKS, YYEKEE (reference sequence). The CDR3 runs 16 residues. Trimming left V 0 bases short and J 0 bases short, with 10 bases between. Here the CDR3 DNA reads TGTGCCAGCAGCTTGGATTGGGACTCCTCCTACAATGAGCAGTTCTTC. Translated: CASSLDWDSSYNEQFF.

The rearrangement joins TRBV25-1 to TRBJ1-3; 7 nucleotides match TRBD1. Trimming cost V 3 bases and J 4 bases; bases outside gene matches: 15. Germline loops: CDR1 MGHDK, CDR2 SYGVNS. The CDR3 covers 18 residues. CDR3 nucleotides: TGTGCCAGCAGTGAGTTCCAAGACAGGGTGGGGGCCGGAAACACCATATATTTT. Its translation is CASSEFQDRVGAGNTIYF.

The CDR3 coding sequence is TGTGCCAGCTCACCGGTAGGGACAGGGCCAGATACGCAGTATTTT. Amino acid sequence: CASSPVGTGPDTQYF. The chain links TRBV18 to TRBJ2-3, with 9 bases that match TRBD1. This CDR3 has 15 amino acids. With V trimmed by 3 bases and J by 4 bases, 5 bases remained unmatched. In germline, CDR1 is KGHSH, CDR2 LQKENI.

This clone occurred a few times. CDR3 in amino acids: CASSPKGEASGAYVPLSYEQYF. The CDR3 nucleotides are TGTGCCAGCTCACCAAAGGGCGAGGCTAGCGGGGCCTATGTCCCCCTCTCCTACGAGCAGTACTTC. The chain links TRBV18 to TRBJ2-7; TRBD2 matches at 9 bases. Per the germline V gene, CDR1 is KGHSH and CDR2 is LQKENI. Trimming took 2 bases from V and 0 from J; bases not matched to a gene: 23. There are 22 residues in the CDR3.

This clone appeared once. J is TRBJ1-2 and V is TRBV14; no firm D call. The CDR3 runs 14 residues. The V end lost 1 base, the J end lost 4 bases, and 10 bases lay between the germline ends. Germline V gene data show CDR1 as SGHDN and CDR2 as FVKESK. The CDR3 loop reads CASSQVTGFYGYTF. The CDR3 region has the DNA TGTGCCAGCAGCCAAGTTACGGGATTCTATGGCTACACCTTC.

This clone has just a few counts. This chain connects TRBV10-3 to TRBJ2-2; a possible D gene is TRBD1 (5 bases). The germline V gene encodes CDR1 ENHRY and CDR2 SYGVKD. Trimming removed 5 bases at V and 1 base at J, with 8 bases between. This CDR3 comprises 14 residues. CDR3 nucleotide sequence: TGTGCCATCAGTCCTGACAGGAACACCGGGGAGCTGTTTTTT. It yields the protein CAISPDRNTGELFF.

This clone was found once. The rearrangement joins TRBV5-4 to TRBJ2-1, with TRBD2 identical over 8 bases. This CDR3 is 14 amino acids long. V shed 3 bases and J 5 bases; nucleotides not matched to a gene: 4. Per the germline V gene, CDR1 is SGHNT and CDR2 is YYREEE (reference sequence). The CDR3 nucleotides are TGTGCCAGCAGCTCTGCAGCGGGGGACAATGAGCAGTTCTTC. It encodes CASSSAAGDNEQFF. The whole variable domain, remainder taken from reference TRBV5-4 and TRBJ2-1, is ETGVTQSPTHLIKTRGQQVTLRCSSQSGHNTVSWYQQALGQGPQFIFQYYREEENGRGNFPPRFSGLQFPNYSSELNVNALELDDSALYLCASSSAAGDNEQFFGPGTRLTVL.

The chain combines TRBV5-1 with TRBJ1-1, with D maybe TRBD1 (5 bases). Germline CDR1 reads SGHRS; CDR2 reads YFSETQ. CDR3 length: 14 amino acids. Trimming cost V 5 bases and J 1 base, with 12 bases left between them. The CDR3: CASRMTVSNTEAFF. CDR3 in DNA: TGCGCCAGCAGAATGACAGTTTCGAACACTGAAGCTTTCTTT.

The chain couples TRBV27 to TRBJ1-5, with 10 positions matching TRBD1. The V gene's germline CDR1 is MNHEY and CDR2 SMNVEV (reference sequence). With 6 bases clipped from V and 6 bases from J, the junction kept 5 bases outside the gene matches. There are 14 residues in the CDR3. The DNA for the CDR3 is TGTGCCAGCAGACTTGACAGGGGGCGTCAGCCCCAGCATTTT. This translates into CASRLDRGRQPQHF.

The chain has TRBV7-6 and TRBJ2-1; TRBD2 matches 11 bases. CDR3 length: 14 residues. The V segment lost 5 bases and the J segment 6 bases; nucleotides outside the gene matches: 3. Per the germline V gene, CDR1 is SGHVS and CDR2 is FNYEAQ. CDR3 loop: CASSGLAGLNEQFF. The CDR3 DNA sequence: TGTGCCAGCAGCGGACTAGCGGGTCTCAATGAGCAGTTCTTC.

The V gene is TRBV5-1, the J gene TRBJ2-2; D uncertain. The V end lost 0 bases, the J end lost 0 bases, and 9 bases lay between the germline ends. There are 16 residues in the CDR3. The germline V gene has CDR1 SGHRS and CDR2 YFSETQ. This CDR3 reads CASSLAGRTNTGELFF. The CDR3 nucleotides are TGCGCCAGCAGCTTGGCGGGTCGAACGAACACCGGGGAGCTGTTTTTT.

The rearrangement joins TRBV9 to TRBJ2-5; 8 nucleotides match TRBD1. With 0 bases clipped from V and 6 bases from J, the junction kept 7 bases outside the gene matches. This CDR3 region has 15 residues. Germline V gene lookup returns CDR1 SGDLS and CDR2 YYNGEE. CDR3 DNA: TGTGCCAGCAGCGTAGCCCCGACAGGGGAAAAGACCCAGTACTTC. It translates to CASSVAPTGEKTQYF.